This passage covers 26 T cell receptor beta chains from one sample sequenced in a study of CD8 T cells in Susac syndrome. Reverse transcription used roughly 0.5 to 1 ug RNA and random hexamers. One entry per CDR3 protein, called by TCRdb with MiXCR from the immunoSEQ multiplex PCR reads. The data contain 100,000 to 110,000 distinct CDR3 sequences, approximately 95% of them seen just once; the ten biggest clones take up 0.3%. The source material was CD8+ T cells from PBMCs. All receptors come from a human donor with Susac syndrome.

V usage is TRBV28 and J usage is TRBJ2-7; 7 bases map to TRBD1. Germline CDR1 MDHEN, CDR2 SYDVKM. The CDR3 is 14 amino acids. V shed 5 bases, J shed 4 bases, and the junction held 8 bases outside the gene matches. The CDR3 spells CASSLRQGQYEQYF. In nucleotides, the CDR3 is TGTGCCAGCAGTCTCCGACAGGGTCAATACGAGCAGTACTTC.

This rearrangement joins TRBV4-1 to TRBJ2-3, with a tentative D call TRBD1 (6 bases). From germline, CDR1 is MGHRA and CDR2 YSYEKL. The CDR3 is 16 amino acids. V was clipped by 4 bases and J by 2 bases, with 16 bases between them. In DNA, the CDR3 is TGCGCCAGCAGCCCCTCGTACGGGACAAACACAGATACGCAGTATTTT. The encoded protein is CASSPSYGTNTDTQYF.

The chain combines TRBV24-1 with TRBJ2-1; D is undetermined. Germline V gene data show CDR1 as KGHDR and CDR2 as SFDVKD. Between the trimmed V and J ends, which lost 10 bases and 0 bases, there was a span of 12 bases. The CDR3 spans 14 residues. CDR3 region: CATAPSSSYNEQFF. The DNA for the CDR3 is TGTGCCACAGCCCCATCGAGCTCCTACAATGAGCAGTTCTTC.

This chain uses TRBV13 with TRBJ1-1; D remains unclear. The CDR3 extends over 15 amino acids. Trimming left V 5 bases short and J 1 base short, with 14 bases between. Germline values: CDR1 PRHDT, CDR2 FYEKMQ (reference sequence). The CDR3 DNA reads TGTGCCAGCAGCCATCGAGGAGGATCGAACACTGAAGCTTTCTTT. This codes for CASSHRGGSNTEAFF.

The chain recombines TRBV29-1 with TRBJ1-2, with D hard to call. Germline CDR1 SQVTM, CDR2 ANQGSEA. Deletions cut 0 bases from V and 6 bases from J, with 5 bases between. The CDR3 runs to 11 residues. The CDR3 bases are TGCAGCGTTGAAGAAGGTCATGGCTACACCTTC. It codes for CSVEEGHGYTF.

The chain has TRBV5-1 and TRBJ1-2; 9 nucleotides match TRBD1. The CDR3 length is 15 residues. With 0 bases clipped from V and 4 bases from J, the junction kept 4 bases outside the gene matches. The germline V gene encodes CDR1 SGHRS and CDR2 YFSETQ. The CDR3: CASSLATGGVYGYTF. CDR3 DNA: TGCGCCAGCAGCTTGGCTACAGGGGGCGTCTATGGCTACACCTTC.

The V call is TRBV5-4, the J call TRBJ1-2; D uncertain. The CDR3 consists of 12 residues. The germline V gene encodes CDR1 SGHNT and CDR2 YYREEE (reference sequence). Trimming left V 4 bases short and J 2 bases short, with 6 bases between. The CDR3 DNA is TGTGCCAGCAGCGCCTGGAACTATGGCTACACCTTC. It specifies CASSAWNYGYTF. The full variable domain, its missing parts supplied by reference TRBV5-4 and TRBJ1-2, is ETGVTQSPTHLIKTRGQQVTLRCSSQSGHNTVSWYQQALGQGPQFIFQYYREEENGRGNFPPRFSGLQFPNYSSELNVNALELDDSALYLCASSAWNYGYTFGSGTRLTVV.

The chain uses TRBV16 and TRBJ1-2; no definite D call. The V end lost 4 bases, the J end lost 2 bases, and 11 bases lay between the germline ends. The CDR3 contains 14 residues. Germline-derived CDR1 and CDR2 are KGHSY and FQNENV. As DNA, the CDR3 is TGTGCCAGCAGCCTTGGCAGGCAGAACTATGGCTACACCTTC. It translates to CASSLGRQNYGYTF.

The V call is TRBV2, the J call TRBJ2-3; D possibly corresponds to TRBD2 (6 bases). Trimming removed 0 bases from V and 1 base from J, with 11 bases in between. CDR1 and CDR2 (germline): SNHLY, FYNNEI. This CDR3 has 16 amino acids. CDR3: CASSEARGGGTDTQYF. The CDR3 region has the DNA TGTGCCAGCAGTGAAGCGCGGGGTGGAGGCACAGATACGCAGTATTTT. Full variable domain (outside the CDR3, taken from reference TRBV2 and TRBJ2-3): EPEVTQTPSHQVTQMGQEVILRCVPISNHLYFYWYRQILGQKVEFLVSFYNNEISEKSEIFDDQFSVERPDGSNFTLKIRSTKLEDSAMYFCASSEARGGGTDTQYFGPGTRLTVL.

The chain carries TRBV20-1 and TRBJ2-5, with a weak D call TRBD1 (5 bases). This CDR3 is 14 amino acids long. V lost 0 bases, J lost 4 bases, and 12 bases lay in between. Germline-derived CDR1 and CDR2 are DFQATT and SNEGSKA (reference sequence). The CDR3 spells CSARDQQVGETQYF. In nucleotides, the CDR3 is TGCAGTGCTAGAGATCAACAGGTGGGAGAGACCCAGTACTTC.

This sequence joins TRBV6-5 and TRBJ1-6; possibly TRBD1 for D (5 bases). V gave up 5 bases and J gave up 7 bases, with 12 bases separating them. The CDR3 is 14 residues long. Germline loops: CDR1 MNHEY, CDR2 SVGAGI. CDR3: CASSPRGLNSPLHF. The CDR3 bases are TGTGCCAGCAGTCCCCGGGGACTAAATTCACCCCTCCACTTT.

This chain uses TRBV2 with TRBJ1-2, with 9 nucleotides matching TRBD1. Trimming took 6 bases from V and 8 from J; bases not matched to a gene: 4. The CDR3 has 12 amino acids. Germline CDR1 SNHLY, CDR2 FYNNEI. CDR3 region: CASRGDREGYTF. CDR3 DNA: TGTGCCAGCAGGGGGGACAGGGAAGGCTACACCTTC. Drawing the rest from reference TRBV2 and TRBJ1-2, the complete variable domain is EPEVTQTPSHQVTQMGQEVILRCVPISNHLYFYWYRQILGQKVEFLVSFYNNEISEKSEIFDDQFSVERPDGSNFTLKIRSTKLEDSAMYFCASRGDREGYTFGSGTRLTVV.

The chain uses TRBV7-2 and TRBJ1-2, with D uncertain. Germline V gene data show CDR1 as SGHTA and CDR2 as FQGNSA. The germline V and J ends were trimmed by 1 base and 5 bases, with 8 bases remaining between them. This CDR3 spans 13 amino acids. In DNA, the CDR3 is TGTGCCAGCAGCTTAGAACGGATTTATGGCTACACCTTC. It encodes CASSLERIYGYTF.

This clonotype occurred once. The chain has TRBV27 and TRBJ2-7; D uncertain. The V and J ends lost 5 bases and 1 base respectively, with 12 bases between them. CDR3 length: 14 amino acids. CDR1 and CDR2 from the germline V gene are MNHEY and SMNVEV (reference sequence). CDR3 nucleotide sequence: TGTGCCAGCAGTCCATGGACGGAGTCCTACGAGCAGTACTTC. Its protein is CASSPWTESYEQYF.

The chain recombines TRBV5-6 with TRBJ2-7; TRBD1 aligns across 8 bases. This CDR3 comprises 15 residues. Germline V gene lookup returns CDR1 SGHDT and CDR2 YYEEEE. Unmatched junction bases numbered 4, after V lost 2 bases and J lost 0 bases. CDR3 nucleotide sequence: TGTGCCAGCAGCTTCATCGGACAGGGCTCCTACGAGCAGTACTTC. Amino acids: CASSFIGQGSYEQYF. Based on the CDR3 plus reference TRBV5-6 and TRBJ2-7, the full variable domain is DAGVTQSPTHLIKTRGQQVTLRCSPKSGHDTVSWYQQALGQGPQFIFQYYEEEERQRGNFPDRFSGHQFPNYSSELNVNALLLGDSALYLCASSFIGQGSYEQYFGPGTRLTVT.

The count of this clonotype is one. The gene calls are TRBV12-3 or TRBV12-4 and TRBJ2-7; D unresolved. The CDR3 runs to 12 residues. V was trimmed by 5 bases and J by 6 bases, leaving 11 bases between them. The CDR3 loop reads CASSRSEGEQYF. CDR3 DNA: TGTGCCAGCAGTAGAAGTGAAGGCGAGCAGTACTTC.

This clonotype showed up just once. CDR3 DNA: TGTGCCAGCAGATTACAGGGTAACAATGAGCAGTTCTTC. As protein: CASRLQGNNEQFF. The V and J genes are TRBV2 and TRBJ2-1; maybe TRBD1 (6 bases). Per the germline V gene, CDR1 is SNHLY and CDR2 is FYNNEI. The CDR3 has 13 amino acids. Trimming left V 6 bases short and J 5 bases short, with 11 bases between.

The rearrangement joins TRBV29-1 to TRBJ2-3; a possible D gene is TRBD1 (6 bases). The length of the CDR3 is 16 residues. V dropped 5 bases and J dropped 4 bases, with 22 bases sitting between them. CDR1 SQVTM and CDR2 ANQGSEA come from the germline V gene. The CDR3, as DNA: TGCAGCGTTAACACGGGACAACTAAATACGGCAGATACGCAGTATTTT. This encodes CSVNTGQLNTADTQYF.

This rearrangement joins TRBV12-3 or TRBV12-4 to TRBJ2-7; 9 nucleotides align to TRBD2. The trim removed 4 bases at V and 6 bases at J, leaving 7 bases unmatched. The CDR3 extends over 14 amino acids. This CDR3 reads CASSYRLAGTEQYF. The CDR3 region has the DNA TGTGCCAGCAGTTATCGTCTAGCGGGAACCGAGCAGTACTTC.

The V and J genes are TRBV29-1 and TRBJ1-2, with TRBD1 as a possible D gene (5 bases). The CDR3 loop spans 10 amino acids. V shed 4 bases and J shed 7 bases, with 7 bases lying between them. Germline loops: CDR1 SQVTM, CDR2 ANQGSEA. The CDR3 DNA reads as TGCAGCGTTGTTCAGGGTGGCTACACCTTC. It translates to CSVVQGGYTF.

In this sample, this clonotype turned up once. This chain links TRBV2 with TRBJ2-7; the D call may be TRBD1 or TRBD2 (5 bases each). The germline V and J ends were trimmed by 6 bases and 3 bases, with 12 bases remaining between them. The CDR3 spans 13 residues. Germline CDR1 reads SNHLY; CDR2 reads FYNNEI. The CDR3 region has the DNA TGTGCCAGCAGGGGGGACGCTTACTACGAGCAGTACTTC. This codes for CASRGDAYYEQYF.

The chain joins TRBV27 to TRBJ2-1, with a weak D call TRBD1 (6 bases). The CDR3 consists of 14 residues. Per germline, CDR1 MNHEY and CDR2 SMNVEV (reference sequence). The germline V and J ends were trimmed by 2 bases and 4 bases, with 9 bases remaining between them. The CDR3 DNA sequence: TGTGCCAGCAGTTTAAGGGACACATACAATGAGCAGTTCTTC. Protein: CASSLRDTYNEQFF.

This chain uses TRBV15 with TRBJ2-7; weak D call: TRBD1 (5 bases). The CDR3 contains 13 residues. Trimming removed 1 base at V and 4 bases at J, with 8 bases between. CDR1 is LNHNV and CDR2 is YYDKDF in the germline V gene (reference sequence). This CDR3 reads CATSRGAGYEQYF. CDR3 DNA sequence: TGTGCCACCAGCAGAGGGGCAGGGTACGAGCAGTACTTC. The whole variable domain, filled in from reference TRBV15 and TRBJ2-7, reads DAMVIQNPRYQVTQFGKPVTLSCSQTLNHNVMYWYQQKSSQAPKLLFHYYDKDFNNEADTPDNFQSRRPNTSFCFLDIRSPGLGDTAMYLCATSRGAGYEQYFGPGTRLTVT.

CDR3 amino acids: CASSQDLQGIGIQYF. The CDR3, as DNA: TGTGCCAGCAGCCAAGATCTACAGGGTATAGGCATTCAGTACTTC. The chain uses TRBV4-2 and TRBJ2-4, with D tentatively TRBD1 (6 bases). This CDR3 is built from 15 residues. Per the germline V gene, CDR1 is LGHNA and CDR2 is YNFKEQ. Between the trimmed V and J ends, which lost 0 bases and 9 bases, there was a span of 15 bases.

This chain uses TRBV20-1 with TRBJ1-1, with D tentatively TRBD1 (5 bases). This CDR3 has 9 residues. From germline, CDR1 is DFQATT and CDR2 SNEGSKA (reference sequence). The V end was cut by 4 bases, the J end by 8 bases, with 5 bases between. This CDR3 reads CSAKGEAFF. The CDR3 nucleotides read TGCAGTGCTAAGGGGGAAGCTTTCTTT.

The chain carries TRBV20-1 and TRBJ2-1; 7 bases match TRBD2. CDR3 length: 13 residues. J lost 7 bases, V lost 7 bases, and 10 bases had no gene match. The germline gives CDR1 DFQATT, CDR2 SNEGSKA (reference sequence). The CDR3 bases are TGCAGTGGATTCATAGCGGGCGGGAATGAGCAGTTCTTC. It codes for CSGFIAGGNEQFF.